What follows are 3 T cell receptor beta chains derived from one specimen sequenced in a study of blood T cell repertoires in COVID-19. Sequencing used immunoSEQ multiplex PCR; TCRdb keeps in-frame clones, though not all of them. The sample contains 200,000 to 250,000 clones, about 90% of which appear only once. The specimen sequenced was peripheral blood. These receptor sequences come from a man aged 18 to 30 with active or convalescent COVID-19.

The chain recombines TRBV10-1 with TRBJ2-1; TRBD2 matches at 15 bases. From germline, CDR1 is WNHNN and CDR2 SYGVQD (reference sequence). V lost 2 bases, J lost 8 bases, and 13 bases stayed unmatched. The CDR3 loop spans 19 amino acids. Written as DNA, the CDR3 is TGCGCCAGCAGTGAGCTAGGACTAGCGGGAGGGCCGGATAGCGATGAGCAGTTCTTC. Translation gives CASSELGLAGGPDSDEQFF.

Here the CDR3 DNA reads TGTGCCAGCAGCCCGTATAGCAATCAGCCCCAGCATTTT. Its protein product is CASSPYSNQPQHF. This chain links TRBV7-9 with TRBJ1-5; the D is unclear. Germline CDR1 and CDR2: SEHNR and FQNEAQ (reference sequence). Between the trimmed V and J ends, which lost 5 bases and 0 bases, there was a span of 5 bases. The CDR3 totals 13 residues.

This clone has only one observation. The J gene is TRBJ2-3, the V gene TRBV9; 7 positions agree with TRBD1. J was trimmed by 2 bases and V by 0 bases; bases with no gene match: 6. Germline V lookup: CDR1 SGDLS, CDR2 YYNGEE. The CDR3 runs 16 residues. The CDR3 region is CASSVGAGGNTDTQYF. As DNA, the CDR3 is TGTGCCAGCAGCGTAGGGGCAGGGGGTAACACAGATACGCAGTATTTT.